This TCR beta chain was recorded in a study of blood T cell repertoires in COVID-19. Trimming shortened V by 3 bases and J by 2 bases, and 8 bases separated the two germline ends. Looked up from germline, CDR1 is SQVTM and CDR2 is ANQGSEA. This CDR3 comprises 13 residues. Sequencing used immunoSEQ multiplex PCR; TCRdb keeps in-frame clones, though not all of them. Of 100,000 to 150,000 clones in the sample, around 80% are singletons; the top ten hold around 4%. Sequenced sample: peripheral blood. The chain recombines TRBV29-1 with TRBJ1-5; possibly TRBD1 for D (5 bases). The source is a woman between 50 and 59 years old with acute or convalescent COVID-19. The CDR3 here is CSVDRGGNQPQHF. The CDR3 coding sequence is TGCAGCGTTGATCGGGGGGGCAATCAGCCCCAGCATTTT. Filled out from reference TRBV29-1 and TRBJ1-5, the complete variable domain reads SAVISQKPSRDICQRGTSLTIQCQVDSQVTMMFWYRQQPGQSLTLIATANQGSEATYESGFVIDKFPISRPNLTFSTLTVSNMSPEDSSIYLCSVDRGGNQPQHFGDGTRLSIL.